A selection of T cell receptor beta chains follows, all from one sample in a study of monozygotic twins with inflammatory bowel disease. No DNA is given; TCRdb re-called the 5' RACE reads and lists each CDR3 protein once. Across a few hundred thousand distinct CDR3 sequences, the top ten clones capture roughly 5.8% of the sample. Material for sequencing was blood. These receptors were obtained from a human donor with ulcerative colitis or Crohn's disease, or a healthy co-twin of an affected twin (not recorded which). The CDR3 runs from the conserved cysteine through the conserved F or W.

V gene	J gene	CDR3 protein
TRBV7-9	TRBJ2-1	CACSLGESSYNEQFF
TRBV20-1	TRBJ2-1	CSARDRTSGSNEQFF
TRBV6-5	TRBJ2-1	CASSYDHNEQFF
TRBV6-5	TRBJ1-6	CASSYSRGTGNSPLHF
TRBV7-2	TRBJ2-3	CASTRPPGGTDTQYF
TRBV12-3/TRBV12-4	TRBJ2-1	CASSKGQSSYNEQFF
TRBV7-2	TRBJ2-1	CASSLEVWHNEQFF
TRBV6-6	TRBJ2-3	CASSRGPGADTQYF
TRBV6-6	TRBJ2-7	CASSSRYYEQYF
TRBV19	TRBJ1-3	CATSESGNTIYF
TRBV6-5	TRBJ2-3	CASSYRSTPGVDTQYF
TRBV6-2/TRBV6-3	TRBJ2-1	CASRLADRYNEQFF
TRBV7-3	TRBJ2-1	CASSLNPARYEQFF
TRBV7-2	TRBJ1-1	CASSRSRNTEAFF
TRBV3-1	TRBJ2-1	CASSQDLGGEQFF
TRBV21-1	TRBJ2-1	CASSTPFSAGAAPYNEQFF
TRBV5-6	TRBJ1-5	CASSLRLKGDNQPQHF
TRBV7-2	TRBJ2-1	CASSNQRGLYNEQFF
TRBV20-1	TRBJ1-1	CSAGRAMNTEAFF
TRBV12-3/TRBV12-4	TRBJ2-2	CASSFKLAGTGELFF
TRBV19	TRBJ2-1	CASSRQGHNEQFF
TRBV2	TRBJ2-2	CASRAQGFANTGELFF
TRBV10-3	TRBJ2-7	CAKETGFSYEQYF
TRBV6-1	TRBJ1-6	CASRRRDRDSPLHF
TRBV29-1	TRBJ2-5	CSVELRRETQETQYF
TRBV7-2	TRBJ2-6	CASSLGAGANVLTF
TRBV28	TRBJ1-4	CASSPFTGGGSEKLFF
TRBV3-1	TRBJ2-1	CASSQPNEQFF
TRBV5-1	TRBJ2-2	CASSRWGGENTGELFF
TRBV10-3	TRBJ2-2	CAISEHTSGKTGELFF
TRBV5-5	TRBJ1-5	CASKQGVGGQPQHF
TRBV5-6	TRBJ2-7	CASSLAPVSYEQYF
TRBV4-3	TRBJ2-1	CASSQVGDPPYNEQFF
TRBV7-2	TRBJ2-1	CASSPARLTRGNEQFF
TRBV29-1	TRBJ2-2	CSVEAPDRNTGELFF
TRBV7-9	TRBJ2-7	CASSLGLYGGEQYF
TRBV5-5	TRBJ1-1	CASSLNNRNTEAFF
TRBV29-1	TRBJ1-2	CSVEGTDYGYTF
TRBV6-2/TRBV6-3	TRBJ2-1	CASRRPPGSSYNEQFF
TRBV20-1	TRBJ1-6	CSARGRSSYNSPLHF
TRBV12-3/TRBV12-4	TRBJ1-4	CASSSLTHTATNEKLFF
TRBV18	TRBJ2-7	CASSPETGTSYEQYF
TRBV23-1	TRBJ2-3	CASSQTKLKRVLSDTQYF
TRBV5-4	TRBJ2-1	CASSSPGGNEQFF
TRBV6-2/TRBV6-3	TRBJ2-7	CASSYGTPTSYEQYF
TRBV18	TRBJ2-1	CASSTAHNEQFF
TRBV29-1	TRBJ2-2	CSAGRAGGELFF
TRBV7-3	TRBJ1-1	CASSLLVDTEAFF
TRBV24-1	TRBJ2-1	CATGSAGEVSSKEQFF
TRBV6-5	TRBJ1-2	CASSYGPGTGIKGGYTF
TRBV9	TRBJ2-7	CASSPSNRGWGEQYF
TRBV28	TRBJ2-7	CAIRTGLGPEQYF
TRBV7-2	TRBJ2-5	CASSLDRTYQETQYF
TRBV15	TRBJ2-6	CATSRVRASGANVLTF
TRBV10-3	TRBJ2-3	CAIRSGLAGADTQYF
TRBV2	TRBJ2-1	CASSEVAPEQFF
TRBV7-2	TRBJ2-5	CASSLALGGGETQYF